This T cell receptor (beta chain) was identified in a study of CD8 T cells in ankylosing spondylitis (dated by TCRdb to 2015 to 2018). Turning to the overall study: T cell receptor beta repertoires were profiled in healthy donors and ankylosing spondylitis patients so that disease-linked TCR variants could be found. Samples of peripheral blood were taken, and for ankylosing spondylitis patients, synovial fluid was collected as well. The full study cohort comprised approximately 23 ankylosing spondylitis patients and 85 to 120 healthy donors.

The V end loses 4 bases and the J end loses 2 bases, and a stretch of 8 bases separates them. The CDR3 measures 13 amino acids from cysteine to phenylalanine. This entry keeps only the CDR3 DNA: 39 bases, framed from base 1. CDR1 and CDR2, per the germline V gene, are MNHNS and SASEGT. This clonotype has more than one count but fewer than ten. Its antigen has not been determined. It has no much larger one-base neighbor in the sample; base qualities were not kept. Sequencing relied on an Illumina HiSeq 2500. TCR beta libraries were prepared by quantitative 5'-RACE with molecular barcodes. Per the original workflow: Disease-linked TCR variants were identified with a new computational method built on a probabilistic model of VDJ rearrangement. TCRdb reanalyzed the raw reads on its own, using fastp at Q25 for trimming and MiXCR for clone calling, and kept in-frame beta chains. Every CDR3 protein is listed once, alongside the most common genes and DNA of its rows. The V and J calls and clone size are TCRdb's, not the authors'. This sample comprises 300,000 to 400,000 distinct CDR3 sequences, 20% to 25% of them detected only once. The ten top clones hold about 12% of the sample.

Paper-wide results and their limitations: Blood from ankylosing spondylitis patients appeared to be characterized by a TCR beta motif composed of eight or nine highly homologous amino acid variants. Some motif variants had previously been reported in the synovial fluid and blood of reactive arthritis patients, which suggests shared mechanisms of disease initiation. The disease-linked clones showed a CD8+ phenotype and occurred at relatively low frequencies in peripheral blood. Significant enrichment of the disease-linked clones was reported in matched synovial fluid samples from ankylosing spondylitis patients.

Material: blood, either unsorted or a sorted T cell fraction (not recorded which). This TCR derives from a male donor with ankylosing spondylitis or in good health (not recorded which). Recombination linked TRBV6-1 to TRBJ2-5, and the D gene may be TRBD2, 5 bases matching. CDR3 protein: CASSAGYQETQYF. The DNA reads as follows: TGTGCCAGCAGTGCGGGATATCAAGAGACCCAGTACTTC.